The rows below give T cell receptor beta chains drawn from one sample of a study of T cell responses to AZD1222 COVID-19 vaccine. The protocol was immunoSEQ multiplex PCR, while the TCRdb copy is restricted to in-frame clones and leaves out a portion. The table lists over 150,000 clones, roughly 90% of them singletons, with 4.3% in the top ten. The source material was peripheral blood, sampled 28 days after the second AZD1222 dose. Every receptor here comes from an adult who received the AZD1222 COVID-19 vaccine. Each CDR3 is given with its conserved first and last residue. Each record gives: D gene, V gene, clone size, CDR3 length, J gene, CDR3 protein, CDR3 DNA. D genes are given only for firm matches. Some rows mark clone size as missing; the rest say once, few, many or name a class of expanded clone.

d_gene: -
v_gene: TRBV3-1/TRBV3-2
abundance: -
len: 14
j_gene: TRBJ1-4
CDR3aa: CASSLDATNEKLFF
CDR3nt: TGTGCCAGCAGCCTGGATGCAACTAATGAAAAACTGTTTTTT

d_gene: -
v_gene: TRBV25-1
abundance: -
len: 12
j_gene: TRBJ1-1
CDR3aa: CASRDSANEAFF
CDR3nt: TGTGCCAGCCGAGACAGCGCGAATGAAGCTTTCTTT

d_gene: -
v_gene: TRBV9
abundance: -
len: 14
j_gene: TRBJ2-7
CDR3aa: CASSVVGDSYEQYF
CDR3nt: TGTGCCAGCAGCGTAGTAGGTGATTCCTACGAGCAGTACTTC

d_gene: -
v_gene: TRBV9
abundance: -
len: 17
j_gene: TRBJ2-2
CDR3aa: CASSRNKRGPNTGELFF
CDR3nt: TGTGCCAGCAGTAGAAACAAAAGGGGCCCGAACACCGGGGAGCTGTTTTTT

d_gene: TRBD1
v_gene: TRBV7-9
abundance: -
len: 15
j_gene: TRBJ1-6
CDR3aa: CASSPSQGANSPLHF
CDR3nt: TGTGCCAGCAGCCCCAGTCAGGGGGCGAATTCACCCCTCCACTTT

d_gene: -
v_gene: TRBV2
abundance: -
len: 12
j_gene: TRBJ1-4
CDR3aa: CASLGDYGELFF
CDR3nt: TGTGCCAGCCTGGGGGATTATGGGGAACTGTTTTTT

d_gene: TRBD2
v_gene: TRBV7-2
abundance: few
len: 16
j_gene: TRBJ2-1
CDR3aa: CASSPLGSGGSNEQFF
CDR3nt: TGTGCCAGCAGCCCCCTGGGAAGCGGGGGGTCCAATGAGCAGTTCTTC

d_gene: -
v_gene: TRBV3-1/TRBV3-2
abundance: -
len: 16
j_gene: TRBJ2-7
CDR3aa: CASSHRRDPRGYEQYF
CDR3nt: TGTGCCAGCAGCCACCGGCGGGATCCCCGGGGCTACGAGCAGTACTTC

d_gene: -
v_gene: TRBV19
abundance: -
len: 15
j_gene: TRBJ2-7
CDR3aa: CASSIGATDLYEQYF
CDR3nt: TGTGCCAGTAGTATAGGTGCGACAGACCTCTACGAGCAGTACTTC

d_gene: -
v_gene: TRBV15
abundance: -
len: 19
j_gene: TRBJ2-7
CDR3aa: CATRPTTAVMGTGSYEQYF
CDR3nt: TGTGCCACCAGGCCCACCACGGCAGTCATGGGCACCGGCTCCTACGAGCAGTACTTC

d_gene: -
v_gene: TRBV3-1/TRBV3-2
abundance: -
len: 15
j_gene: TRBJ1-1
CDR3aa: CASSQDWGMNTEAFF
CDR3nt: TGTGCCAGCAGCCAAGATTGGGGGATGAACACTGAAGCTTTCTTT

d_gene: -
v_gene: TRBV5-6
abundance: -
len: 14
j_gene: TRBJ2-5
CDR3aa: CASSLTGTEETQYF
CDR3nt: TGTGCCAGCAGCTTGACCGGGACCGAAGAGACCCAGTACTTC

d_gene: -
v_gene: TRBV6-5
abundance: -
len: 13
j_gene: TRBJ2-7
CDR3aa: CASSYSPVGEQYF
CDR3nt: TGTGCCAGCAGTTACTCACCCGTTGGGGAGCAGTACTTC

d_gene: TRBD1
v_gene: TRBV10-3
abundance: few
len: 14
j_gene: TRBJ1-6
CDR3aa: CAISPDREGSPLHF
CDR3nt: TGTGCCATCAGCCCGGACAGGGAAGGATCACCCCTCCACTTT

d_gene: TRBD2
v_gene: TRBV28
abundance: -
len: 15
j_gene: TRBJ2-2
CDR3aa: CASSYIAGRVGELFF
CDR3nt: TGTGCCAGCAGTTATATAGCGGGGCGTGTCGGGGAGCTGTTTTTT

d_gene: -
v_gene: TRBV11-2
abundance: once
len: 12
j_gene: TRBJ2-5
CDR3aa: CASSLGQSTQYF
CDR3nt: TGTGCCAGCAGCTTAGGACAGTCGACCCAGTACTTC

d_gene: TRBD1
v_gene: TRBV4-2
abundance: -
len: 21
j_gene: TRBJ1-5
CDR3aa: CASSQARGGYRDRDSNQPQHF
CDR3nt: TGTGCCAGCAGCCAAGCCAGAGGGGGGTATCGGGACAGAGATAGCAATCAGCCCCAGCATTTT

d_gene: -
v_gene: TRBV4-1
abundance: -
len: 15
j_gene: TRBJ2-1
CDR3aa: CASSHPGTLYNEQFF
CDR3nt: TGCGCCAGCAGCCACCCCGGGACACTCTACAATGAGCAGTTCTTC

d_gene: -
v_gene: TRBV4-3
abundance: -
len: 13
j_gene: TRBJ2-3
CDR3aa: CASSQGPTDTQYF
CDR3nt: TGCGCCAGCAGCCAGGGGCCCACAGATACGCAGTATTTT

d_gene: TRBD1
v_gene: TRBV9
abundance: -
len: 14
j_gene: TRBJ1-1
CDR3aa: CASSTRDRVDEAFF
CDR3nt: TGTGCCAGCAGCACCCGGGACAGGGTCGATGAAGCTTTCTTT

d_gene: -
v_gene: TRBV5-4
abundance: -
len: 15
j_gene: TRBJ1-1
CDR3aa: CASGIGGRGNTEAFF
CDR3nt: TGTGCCAGCGGGATCGGGGGACGGGGGAACACTGAAGCTTTCTTT

d_gene: -
v_gene: TRBV18
abundance: once
len: 15
j_gene: TRBJ1-1
CDR3aa: CASSPPRTLGPEAFF
CDR3nt: TGTGCCAGCTCACCACCGAGAACCTTAGGGCCTGAAGCTTTCTTT

d_gene: -
v_gene: TRBV6-5
abundance: -
len: 15
j_gene: TRBJ1-5
CDR3aa: CASRARTVGNQPQHF
CDR3nt: TGTGCCAGCAGGGCTAGGACAGTGGGGAATCAGCCCCAGCATTTT

d_gene: -
v_gene: TRBV4-1
abundance: -
len: 14
j_gene: TRBJ2-7
CDR3aa: CASSIRDGAYEQYF
CDR3nt: TGCGCCAGCAGCATCCGGGACGGAGCCTACGAGCAGTACTTC

d_gene: -
v_gene: TRBV2
abundance: -
len: 15
j_gene: TRBJ2-6
CDR3aa: CAKGYVLSGANVLTF
CDR3nt: TGTGCCAAAGGGTACGTTCTCTCTGGGGCCAACGTCCTGACTTTC

d_gene: TRBD1
v_gene: TRBV7-6
abundance: few
len: 13
j_gene: TRBJ2-5
CDR3aa: CASSQQGAETQYF
CDR3nt: TGTGCCAGCAGCCAACAGGGGGCAGAGACCCAGTACTTC

d_gene: -
v_gene: TRBV7-9
abundance: -
len: 14
j_gene: TRBJ2-1
CDR3aa: CASSLAGGYNEQFF
CDR3nt: TGTGCCAGCAGCTTAGCTGGGGGGTACAATGAGCAGTTCTTC

d_gene: TRBD2
v_gene: TRBV4-2
abundance: -
len: 16
j_gene: TRBJ2-7
CDR3aa: CASSQGPLAGSYEQYF
CDR3nt: TGTGCCAGCAGCCAAGGGCCGCTAGCGGGGTCCTACGAGCAGTACTTC

d_gene: -
v_gene: TRBV27
abundance: -
len: 12
j_gene: TRBJ2-7
CDR3aa: CASSPPGSEQYF
CDR3nt: TGTGCCAGCAGCCCCCCGGGAAGCGAGCAGTACTTC

d_gene: -
v_gene: TRBV10-2
abundance: -
len: 15
j_gene: TRBJ2-7
CDR3aa: CASTKGKDNSYEQYF
CDR3nt: TGCGCCAGCACTAAAGGTAAAGACAATTCCTACGAGCAGTACTTC

d_gene: -
v_gene: TRBV4-2
abundance: once
len: 13
j_gene: TRBJ2-2
CDR3aa: CASSQDGNGELFF
CDR3nt: TGTGCCAGCAGCCAAGACGGGAACGGGGAGCTGTTTTTT

d_gene: TRBD1
v_gene: TRBV14
abundance: -
len: 17
j_gene: TRBJ1-5
CDR3aa: CASSTRDSQNSNQPQHF
CDR3nt: TGTGCCAGCAGCACCCGGGACAGTCAGAATAGCAATCAGCCCCAGCATTTT

d_gene: -
v_gene: TRBV6-2/TRBV6-3
abundance: -
len: 12
j_gene: TRBJ1-2
CDR3aa: CASSYTGYGYTF
CDR3nt: TGTGCCAGCAGTTACACGGGCTATGGCTACACCTTC

d_gene: TRBD1
v_gene: TRBV28
abundance: once
len: 17
j_gene: TRBJ1-2
CDR3aa: CASSVSTGTGIGYGYTF
CDR3nt: TGTGCCAGCAGCGTATCCACCGGGACAGGGATCGGCTATGGCTACACCTTC

d_gene: -
v_gene: TRBV2
abundance: -
len: 14
j_gene: TRBJ2-7
CDR3aa: CASRTGANSYEQYF
CDR3nt: TGTGCCAGCAGGACCGGAGCGAACTCCTACGAGCAGTACTTC

d_gene: -
v_gene: TRBV28
abundance: -
len: 16
j_gene: TRBJ2-1
CDR3aa: CASSSLHPGGNNEQFF
CDR3nt: TGTGCCAGCAGTTCCCTACATCCTGGGGGTAACAATGAGCAGTTCTTC

d_gene: -
v_gene: TRBV27
abundance: few
len: 15
j_gene: TRBJ1-2
CDR3aa: CASSLTGFMYYGYTF
CDR3nt: TGTGCCAGCAGTTTGACAGGTTTCATGTACTATGGCTACACCTTC

d_gene: -
v_gene: TRBV7-9
abundance: once
len: 16
j_gene: TRBJ1-4
CDR3aa: CASSLGVPGYNEKLFF
CDR3nt: TGTGCCAGCAGCTTAGGAGTCCCAGGTTATAATGAAAAACTGTTTTTT

d_gene: -
v_gene: TRBV5-1
abundance: -
len: 14
j_gene: TRBJ1-1
CDR3aa: CASSTNTENTEAFF
CDR3nt: TGCGCCAGCAGCACAAATACTGAAAACACTGAAGCTTTCTTT

d_gene: -
v_gene: TRBV7-8
abundance: -
len: 15
j_gene: TRBJ1-3
CDR3aa: CASSPARRVGNTIYF
CDR3nt: TGTGCCAGCAGCCCGGCTCGGAGAGTTGGGAACACCATATATTTT

d_gene: -
v_gene: TRBV12-3/TRBV12-4
abundance: -
len: 12
j_gene: TRBJ1-1
CDR3aa: CASSFEGTEAFF
CDR3nt: TGTGCCAGCAGTTTTGAGGGAACTGAAGCTTTCTTT

d_gene: -
v_gene: TRBV5-5
abundance: -
len: 14
j_gene: TRBJ1-6
CDR3aa: CASSSGSAESPLHF
CDR3nt: TGTGCCAGCAGCTCCGGAAGTGCCGAGTCACCCCTCCACTTT

d_gene: TRBD1
v_gene: TRBV6-2/TRBV6-3
abundance: -
len: 17
j_gene: TRBJ1-5
CDR3aa: CASTPQGGGFSNQPQHF
CDR3nt: TGTGCCAGCACCCCCCAGGGGGGGGGTTTTAGCAATCAGCCCCAGCATTTT

d_gene: TRBD1
v_gene: TRBV7-9
abundance: -
len: 12
j_gene: TRBJ1-1
CDR3aa: CASSYGTAEAFF
CDR3nt: TGTGCCAGCAGCTACGGGACAGCTGAAGCTTTCTTT